The rows below give T cell receptor beta chains drawn from one sample of a study of blood T cell repertoires in COVID-19. Data came from immunoSEQ multiplex PCR; TCRdb stores just in-frame clones and leaves some out. The top ten clones hold just under 1% of a sample with 200,000 to 300,000 clones, 70% to 90% of them seen once. The sample was peripheral blood. These receptors all come from a woman in her forties who had recovered from COVID-19. Each CDR3 is given with its conserved first and last residue. The order of the fields is CDR3 protein, CDR3 DNA, D gene, J gene, clone size, V gene. A D gene is named only where the DNA matches it firmly. Not every row has a clone size; where given, it reads once, few, many or a size class.

cdr3_aa: CASLRDNSPNEQFF
cdr3_nt: TGTGCCAGCCTTCGGGACAACTCCCCCAATGAGCAGTTCTTC
d_call: NA
j_call: TRBJ2-1
clone_size: NA
v_call: TRBV2

cdr3_aa: CASSQDGSPYNEQFF
cdr3_nt: TGCGCCAGCAGCCAAGACGGGTCTCCATACAATGAGCAGTTCTTC
d_call: NA
j_call: TRBJ2-1
clone_size: NA
v_call: TRBV4-3

cdr3_aa: CASSMGAYNEQFF
cdr3_nt: TGTGCCAGTAGTATGGGAGCCTACAATGAGCAGTTCTTC
d_call: NA
j_call: TRBJ2-1
clone_size: NA
v_call: TRBV19

cdr3_aa: CASSYSTSSGTQYF
cdr3_nt: TGTGCCAGCAGTTACTCGACTAGCTCTGGGACCCAGTACTTC
d_call: TRBD2
j_call: TRBJ2-5
clone_size: NA
v_call: TRBV6-5

cdr3_aa: CASSWGGLAGGGDTQYF
cdr3_nt: TGCGCCAGCAGCTGGGGGGGACTAGCGGGAGGAGGAGATACGCAGTATTTT
d_call: TRBD2
j_call: TRBJ2-3
clone_size: NA
v_call: TRBV5-1

cdr3_aa: CASSPGRHSGNTIYF
cdr3_nt: TGTGCCAGCAGCCCGGGCCGCCACTCTGGAAACACCATATATTTT
d_call: NA
j_call: TRBJ1-3
clone_size: NA
v_call: TRBV6-2/TRBV6-3

cdr3_aa: CASSQVSARNEQFF
cdr3_nt: TGCGCCAGCAGCCAAGTCTCTGCGCGCAATGAGCAGTTCTTC
d_call: NA
j_call: TRBJ2-1
clone_size: NA
v_call: TRBV4-3

cdr3_aa: CASTPTDYGYTF
cdr3_nt: TGTGCCAGTACCCCTACGGACTATGGCTACACCTTC
d_call: NA
j_call: TRBJ1-2
clone_size: few
v_call: TRBV19

cdr3_aa: CASRIAGGRTDTQYF
cdr3_nt: TGTGCCAGCCGAATAGCGGGAGGTCGCACAGATACGCAGTATTTT
d_call: TRBD2
j_call: TRBJ2-3
clone_size: NA
v_call: TRBV27

cdr3_aa: CASSPGRGYQPQHF
cdr3_nt: TGTGCCAGCAGCCCCGGTCGGGGGTATCAGCCCCAGCATTTT
d_call: NA
j_call: TRBJ1-5
clone_size: NA
v_call: TRBV6-5

cdr3_aa: CASSLGGGSYNEQFF
cdr3_nt: TGTGCCAGCAGCTTGGGGGGGGGCTCCTACAATGAGCAGTTCTTC
d_call: TRBD2
j_call: TRBJ2-1
clone_size: NA
v_call: TRBV5-4

cdr3_aa: CASSHPRGTGYGYTF
cdr3_nt: TGTGCCAGCAGCCACCCACGGGGTACCGGCTATGGCTACACCTTC
d_call: NA
j_call: TRBJ1-2
clone_size: NA
v_call: TRBV5-4

cdr3_aa: CASHRTHTSYEQYF
cdr3_nt: TGTGCCAGCCACCGGACACATACCTCCTACGAGCAGTACTTC
d_call: NA
j_call: TRBJ2-7
clone_size: NA
v_call: TRBV6-5

cdr3_aa: CASSPSRGTDTQYF
cdr3_nt: TGTGCCAGCTCACCATCCCGGGGCACAGATACGCAGTATTTT
d_call: NA
j_call: TRBJ2-3
clone_size: NA
v_call: TRBV18

cdr3_aa: CASSPRTSGSFHEQYF
cdr3_nt: TGTGCCAGCTCACCACGGACTAGCGGGAGCTTCCACGAGCAGTACTTC
d_call: TRBD2
j_call: TRBJ2-7
clone_size: NA
v_call: TRBV18

cdr3_aa: CASSPHQAGELFF
cdr3_nt: TGTGCCAGCAGCCCCCACCAGGCCGGGGAGCTGTTTTTT
d_call: NA
j_call: TRBJ2-2
clone_size: NA
v_call: TRBV11-3

cdr3_aa: CASSQFSGQTTSGNTIYF
cdr3_nt: TGCGCCAGCAGCCAATTCTCGGGACAGACTACATCTGGAAACACCATATATTTT
d_call: TRBD1
j_call: TRBJ1-3
clone_size: NA
v_call: TRBV4-3

cdr3_aa: CATSDRQGGTDTQYF
cdr3_nt: TGTGCCACCAGTGATCGACAGGGGGGCACAGATACGCAGTATTTT
d_call: TRBD1
j_call: TRBJ2-3
clone_size: NA
v_call: TRBV24-1

cdr3_aa: CASSKRDIGYTF
cdr3_nt: TGTGCCAGCAGCAAGCGGGACATCGGCTACACCTTC
d_call: NA
j_call: TRBJ1-2
clone_size: NA
v_call: TRBV6-6

cdr3_aa: CASSLAVGPQYF
cdr3_nt: TGTGCCAGCAGCTTAGCGGTTGGGCCGCAGTACTTC
d_call: NA
j_call: TRBJ2-7
clone_size: NA
v_call: TRBV11-1

cdr3_aa: CASSRDRRHSPLHF
cdr3_nt: TGTGCCAGCAGCCGGGACAGGCGGCATTCACCCCTCCACTTT
d_call: TRBD1
j_call: TRBJ1-6
clone_size: NA
v_call: TRBV5-6

cdr3_aa: CASSPGGVGWGALF
cdr3_nt: NA
d_call: NA
j_call: TRBJ1-1
clone_size: NA
v_call: TRBV7-2

cdr3_aa: CASSLGTIHF
cdr3_nt: TGTGCCAGCAGCTTGGGGACTATTCACTTC
d_call: NA
j_call: TRBJ2-7
clone_size: NA
v_call: TRBV5-8

cdr3_aa: CASSLRTSGGYNEQFF
cdr3_nt: TGTGCCAGCAGCCTGCGGACTAGCGGAGGATACAATGAGCAGTTCTTC
d_call: TRBD2
j_call: TRBJ2-1
clone_size: NA
v_call: TRBV13

cdr3_aa: CAWSAPGLTYF
cdr3_nt: TGTGCCTGGAGTGCCCCGGGACTGACGTACTTC
d_call: NA
j_call: TRBJ2-5
clone_size: NA
v_call: TRBV30

cdr3_aa: CASSPEGRGTEAFF
cdr3_nt: TGCGCCAGCAGCCCAGAGGGGAGGGGCACTGAAGCTTTCTTT
d_call: NA
j_call: TRBJ1-1
clone_size: NA
v_call: TRBV4-3

cdr3_aa: CASSIVSGQGNTEAFF
cdr3_nt: TGTGCCAGTAGTATAGTGTCGGGACAGGGGAACACTGAAGCTTTCTTT
d_call: TRBD1
j_call: TRBJ1-1
clone_size: NA
v_call: TRBV19

cdr3_aa: CAISGGLAGRRTNNEQFF
cdr3_nt: TGTGCCATCAGTGGGGGACTAGCGGGACGACGAACCAACAATGAGCAGTTCTTC
d_call: TRBD2
j_call: TRBJ2-1
clone_size: NA
v_call: TRBV10-3

cdr3_aa: CASSPPGLAGAYNEQFF
cdr3_nt: TGTGCCAGCTCACCCCCGGGACTAGCGGGAGCCTACAATGAGCAGTTCTTC
d_call: TRBD2
j_call: TRBJ2-1
clone_size: NA
v_call: TRBV18

cdr3_aa: CSVDVAGVGYGYTF
cdr3_nt: TGCAGCGTTGATGTGGCAGGGGTTGGGTATGGCTACACCTTC
d_call: NA
j_call: TRBJ1-2
clone_size: NA
v_call: TRBV29-1

cdr3_aa: CASSQDPGLASYNEQFF
cdr3_nt: TGCGCCAGCAGCCAAGACCCGGGACTAGCGAGCTACAATGAGCAGTTCTTC
d_call: TRBD2
j_call: TRBJ2-1
clone_size: NA
v_call: TRBV4-1

cdr3_aa: CASSVHRGGNNSPLHF
cdr3_nt: TGTGCCAGCAGTGTCCACAGGGGCGGTAATAATTCACCCCTCCACTTT
d_call: TRBD1
j_call: TRBJ1-6
clone_size: NA
v_call: TRBV6-1

cdr3_aa: CASGLVNSNEQFF
cdr3_nt: TGTGCTAGTGGTTTGGTAAACAGCAATGAGCAGTTCTTC
d_call: NA
j_call: TRBJ2-1
clone_size: NA
v_call: TRBV12-5

cdr3_aa: CAITQDPVTEAFF
cdr3_nt: TGTGCCATCACCCAGGATCCCGTCACTGAAGCTTTCTTT
d_call: NA
j_call: TRBJ1-1
clone_size: few
v_call: TRBV10-3

cdr3_aa: CASSTGTSGRWLVEQFF
cdr3_nt: TGTGCCAGTAGTACGGGGACTAGCGGGAGGTGGCTGGTTGAGCAGTTCTTC
d_call: TRBD2
j_call: TRBJ2-1
clone_size: once
v_call: TRBV19

cdr3_aa: CASRRTSGTDTQYF
cdr3_nt: TGTGCCAGCAGGCGGACTAGCGGAACAGATACGCAGTATTTT
d_call: TRBD2
j_call: TRBJ2-3
clone_size: NA
v_call: TRBV6-5

cdr3_aa: CASSSGFLADNYGYTF
cdr3_nt: TGTGCCAGCAGCTCCGGGTTTTTGGCAGATAACTATGGCTACACCTTC
d_call: NA
j_call: TRBJ1-2
clone_size: few
v_call: TRBV7-2

cdr3_aa: CASAPGGQNTEAFF
cdr3_nt: TGTGCCAGCGCCCCGGGGGGACAGAACACTGAAGCTTTCTTT
d_call: NA
j_call: TRBJ1-1
clone_size: NA
v_call: TRBV21-1

cdr3_aa: CASSSPRRQGSNQPQHF
cdr3_nt: TGTGCCAGCAGCTCCCCCCGGCGGCAGGGAAGCAATCAGCCCCAGCATTTT
d_call: NA
j_call: TRBJ1-5
clone_size: NA
v_call: TRBV6-2/TRBV6-3

cdr3_aa: CASSRTASGLAKNIQYF
cdr3_nt: TGCGCCAGCAGCCGTACTGCTAGCGGCCTAGCCAAAAACATTCAGTACTTC
d_call: TRBD2
j_call: TRBJ2-4
clone_size: NA
v_call: TRBV10-2

cdr3_aa: CASSPPTGWTEAFF
cdr3_nt: TGCGCCAGCAGCCCCCCGACAGGTTGGACTGAAGCTTTCTTT
d_call: NA
j_call: TRBJ1-1
clone_size: NA
v_call: TRBV5-1

cdr3_aa: CASSPTGTVSGANVLTF
cdr3_nt: TGTGCCAGCAGCCCGACAGGGACAGTGTCTGGGGCCAACGTCCTGACTTTC
d_call: TRBD1
j_call: TRBJ2-6
clone_size: NA
v_call: TRBV9

cdr3_aa: CASSSSGGFVIAEAFF
cdr3_nt: TGTGCCAGCAGTAGCAGTGGGGGGTTCGTAATCGCTGAAGCTTTCTTT
d_call: NA
j_call: TRBJ1-1
clone_size: NA
v_call: TRBV27

cdr3_aa: CASSSDSSTDTQYF
cdr3_nt: TGTGCCAGCAGCTCGGACTCAAGCACAGATACGCAGTATTTT
d_call: NA
j_call: TRBJ2-3
clone_size: NA
v_call: TRBV5-4

cdr3_aa: CASSLAGGMDEQFF
cdr3_nt: TGTGCCAGCTCACTAGCGGGGGGGATGGATGAGCAGTTCTTC
d_call: TRBD2
j_call: TRBJ2-1
clone_size: NA
v_call: TRBV18

cdr3_aa: CASSYSTIEENTEAFF
cdr3_nt: TGTGCCAGCAGTTACTCGACTATAGAGGAGAACACTGAAGCTTTCTTT
d_call: NA
j_call: TRBJ1-1
clone_size: NA
v_call: TRBV6-5